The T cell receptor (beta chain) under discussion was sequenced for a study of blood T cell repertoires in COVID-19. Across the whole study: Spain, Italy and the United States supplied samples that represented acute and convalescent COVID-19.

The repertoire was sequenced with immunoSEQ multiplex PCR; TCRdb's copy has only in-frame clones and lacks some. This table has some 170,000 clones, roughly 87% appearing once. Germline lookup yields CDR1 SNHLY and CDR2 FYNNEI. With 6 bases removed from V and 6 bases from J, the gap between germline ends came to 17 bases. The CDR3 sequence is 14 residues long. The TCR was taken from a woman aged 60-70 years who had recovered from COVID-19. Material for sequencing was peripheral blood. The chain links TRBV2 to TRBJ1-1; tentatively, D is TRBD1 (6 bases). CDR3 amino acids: CASRATGLAPEAFF. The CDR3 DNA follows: TGTGCCAGCAGAGCGACAGGACTGGCCCCTGAAGCTTTCTTT.